The 20 T cell receptor beta chains below all came from one sample that was sequenced in a study of blood T cell repertoires in COVID-19. Libraries were prepared by immunoSEQ multiplex PCR; TCRdb keeps only in-frame clonotypes and omits some of them. The profile shows about 170,000 clones, 70% to 85% of them singletons. The sequencing input was PBMCs or T cells enriched from blood (not recorded which). These receptors were taken from a woman in her 70s in a cohort exposed to, infected with or recovered from COVID-19 (not recorded which).

The V and J genes are TRBV3-1 (or the pseudogene TRBV3-2) and TRBJ1-2, with 7 bases matching TRBD1. CDR3 length equals 15 residues. V lost 4 bases and J lost 5; bases outside the gene matches: 10. The V gene's germline CDR1 is LGHDT and CDR2 YNNKEL (reference sequence). CDR3 sequence: CASSPGQGERYGYTF. Here the CDR3 DNA reads TGTGCCAGCAGCCCGGGGCAGGGGGAAAGATATGGCTACACCTTC.

This chain links TRBV28 with TRBJ2-7; the match to TRBD1 covers 8 bases. The germline V gene encodes CDR1 MDHEN and CDR2 SYDVKM. Trimming removed 5 bases from V and 4 bases from J; junction bases left unmatched: 10. The CDR3 loop spans 15 amino acids. DNA for the CDR3: TGTGCCAGCAGTCCAGGGGGCGCGGTCGTTTACGAGCAGTACTTC. Translated: CASSPGGAVVYEQYF.

This rearrangement joins TRBV9 to TRBJ2-2; 9 nucleotides align to TRBD2. The V and J ends lost 5 bases and 2 bases, in that order; junction bases with no gene match: 10. Germline CDR1 is SGDLS and CDR2 is YYNGEE. The CDR3 extends over 17 amino acids. CDR3 residues: CASRSGRTTPNTGELFF. CDR3 sequence (DNA): TGTGCCAGCAGGAGCGGGAGGACAACCCCAAACACCGGGGAGCTGTTTTTT.

J is TRBJ2-2 and V is TRBV7-2, with 7 bases aligning to TRBD2. Germline assignment: CDR1 SGHTA and CDR2 FQGNSA. CDR3 length: 17 amino acids. The V and J ends lost 3 bases and 2 bases, in that order; junction bases with no gene match: 9. CDR3 residues: CASSFSGLAVNTGELFF. In DNA, the CDR3 is TGTGCCAGCAGCTTCAGCGGCCTAGCGGTAAACACCGGGGAGCTGTTTTTT. The full variable domain, its missing parts supplied by reference TRBV7-2 and TRBJ2-2, is GAGVSQSPSNKVTEKGKDVELRCDPISGHTALYWYRQSLGQGLEFLIYFQGNSAPDKSGLPSDRFSAERTGGSVSTLTIQRTQQEDSAVYLCASSFSGLAVNTGELFFGEGSRLTVL.

The chain recombines TRBV11-3 with TRBJ2-5; the match to TRBD2 covers 7 bases. V trimming: 1 base; J trimming: 2 bases; junction bases outside the gene matches: 10. The CDR3 length is 17 residues. The germline V gene encodes CDR1 SGHNT and CDR2 YENEEA. CDR3 sequence: CASSLGFVRERQETQYF. In DNA form, the CDR3 reads TGTGCCAGCAGCTTAGGTTTTGTGCGGGAGCGACAAGAGACCCAGTACTTC.

This clone was observed a few times. V and J are TRBV5-1 and TRBJ2-3, with TRBD2 matching over 7 bases. The trim removed 6 bases at V and 2 bases at J, leaving 9 bases unmatched. This CDR3 spans 15 amino acids. Germline V gene lookup returns CDR1 SGHRS and CDR2 YFSETQ. The CDR3 DNA is TGCGCCAGCAATAGACTAGCCGGACTCACAGATACGCAGTATTTT. This codes for CASNRLAGLTDTQYF.

V gene TRBV27 combines with J gene TRBJ2-1, with D possibly matching TRBD1 (5 bases). Between the trimmed V and J ends, which lost 2 bases and 0 bases, there was a span of 11 bases. Germline V gene lookup returns CDR1 MNHEY and CDR2 SMNVEV (reference sequence). The CDR3 has 16 amino acids. CDR3 amino acids: CASSLQGGRSYNEQFF. The CDR3 DNA sequence: TGTGCCAGCAGTTTACAGGGCGGCCGCTCCTACAATGAGCAGTTCTTC.

V usage is TRBV6-2 or TRBV6-3 and J usage is TRBJ2-7; TRBD2 is a possible D gene (6 bases). The V end lost 2 bases, the J end lost 6 bases, and 11 bases lay between the germline ends. CDR3 length: 13 amino acids. Germline loops: CDR1 MNHEY, CDR2 SVGEGT. The CDR3: CASSYGSTSEQYF. CDR3 bases: TGTGCCAGCAGTTACGGATCGACTAGCGAGCAGTACTTC.

V gene TRBV12-3 or TRBV12-4 combines with J gene TRBJ1-2; D possibly corresponds to TRBD1 (6 bases). The CDR3 is 13 residues long. Trimming took 3 bases from V and 4 from J, leaving 9 bases between them. The CDR3, as DNA: TGTGCCAGCAGTTTGACAGGCTCCTATGGCTACACCTTC. Protein: CASSLTGSYGYTF.

The rearrangement joins TRBV5-4 to TRBJ2-5; possibly TRBD2 for D (6 bases). The CDR3 is 15 residues long. The germline V gene encodes CDR1 SGHNT and CDR2 YYREEE (reference sequence). V lost 4 bases to trimming and J lost 3 bases, with 16 bases between them. As DNA, the CDR3 is TGTGCCAGCAGCCCAACGGGAGTTGCTGAAGAGACCCAGTACTTC. Protein: CASSPTGVAEETQYF. Using reference TRBV5-4 and TRBJ2-5 for the parts outside the CDR3, the full variable domain is ETGVTQSPTHLIKTRGQQVTLRCSSQSGHNTVSWYQQALGQGPQFIFQYYREEENGRGNFPPRFSGLQFPNYSSELNVNALELDDSALYLCASSPTGVAEETQYFGPGTRLLVL.

The chain combines TRBV6-6 with TRBJ1-6; the D is unclear. This CDR3 spans 14 amino acids. Germline V gene lookup returns CDR1 MNHNY and CDR2 SVGAGI (reference sequence). Trimming cost V 9 bases and J 0 bases, with 9 bases left between them. CDR3: CASEQSSYNSPLHF. CDR3 nucleotide sequence: TGTGCCAGTGAACAGAGCTCCTATAATTCACCCCTCCACTTT.

The chain couples TRBV28 to TRBJ1-5, with D possibly TRBD1 on 5 matching bases. Germline V gene sequence: CDR1 MDHEN, CDR2 SYDVKM. This CDR3 has 12 residues. V lost 8 bases to trimming and J lost 4 bases, with 9 bases between them. The CDR3, as DNA: TGTGCCAGCTCCAAGGGGAATCAGCCCCAGCATTTT. Its translation: CASSKGNQPQHF.

This clone turned up a few times. The chain is built from TRBV19 and TRBJ2-1; D possibly corresponds to TRBD1 (6 bases). The CDR3 totals 14 residues. Germline V gene data show CDR1 as LNHDA and CDR2 as SQIVND (reference sequence). Trimming cost V 8 bases and J 8 bases, with 19 bases left between them. CDR3 sequence: CASHSLDSYDEQFF. CDR3 in DNA: TGTGCCAGTCACTCTCTGGACAGTTACGATGAGCAGTTCTTC.

V usage is TRBV7-2 and J usage is TRBJ1-3, with D unclear. The CDR3 is 13 residues long. V was trimmed by 5 bases and J by 2 bases, leaving 7 bases between them. Germline V CDR1 and CDR2: SGHTA, FQGNSA. The CDR3 protein is CASSQVPGNTIYF. The CDR3 nucleotides read TGTGCCAGCAGCCAGGTCCCTGGAAACACCATATATTTT.

J is TRBJ2-7 and V is TRBV5-1; 7 bases line up with TRBD2. CDR1 and CDR2 (germline): SGHRS, YFSETQ. The junction had 11 bases not matched to a gene; V was cut back by 4 bases and J by 7 bases. This CDR3 contains 14 residues. CDR3: CASSPLAVTGEQYF. Written as DNA, the CDR3 is TGCGCCAGCAGCCCTCTAGCGGTAACGGGAGAGCAGTACTTC.

This clone was seen only a few times. The V call is TRBV7-9, the J call TRBJ2-7, with D unclear. CDR3 size: 12 residues. Trimming cost V 5 bases and J 6 bases, with 11 bases left between them. Germline V CDR1 and CDR2: SEHNR, FQNEAQ (reference sequence). CDR3 in DNA: TGTGCCAGCAGCCGAGACGCAGGCGAGCAGTACTTC. Amino acid sequence: CASSRDAGEQYF.

V usage is TRBV18 and J usage is TRBJ2-7; TRBD1 matches at 7 bases. CDR1 is KGHSH and CDR2 is LQKENI in the germline V gene. V was clipped by 3 bases and J by 1 base; unmatched bases: 6. The CDR3 is 15 amino acids. CDR3 residues: CASSPIWTGSYEQYF. The CDR3 DNA sequence: TGTGCCAGCTCACCTATCTGGACAGGATCCTACGAGCAGTACTTC.

The V call is TRBV12-3 or TRBV12-4, the J call TRBJ1-1; D gene uncertain. Trimming left V 1 base short and J 1 base short, with 4 bases between. The length of the CDR3 is 13 residues. The CDR3 DNA reads TGTGCCAGCAGTTTAGGCGGGAACACTGAAGCTTTCTTT. Protein sequence: CASSLGGNTEAFF.

V is TRBV5-6 and J is TRBJ2-5; 7 bases are shared with TRBD1. The CDR3 runs 14 residues. Trimming removed 6 bases from V and 1 base from J; junction bases left unmatched: 6. Germline V CDR1 and CDR2: SGHDT, YYEEEE. The CDR3 sequence: CASTRQGSQETQYF. The CDR3 DNA is TGTGCCAGCACCCGACAGGGTTCCCAAGAGACCCAGTACTTC.

The rearrangement uses TRBV7-8 and TRBJ2-5, with TRBD1 matching over 7 bases. The germline V gene has CDR1 SGHVS and CDR2 FQNEAQ. This CDR3 spans 14 amino acids. J was trimmed by 2 bases and V by 5 bases; bases with no gene match: 5. The CDR3 spells CASSAGQAQETQYF. In DNA form, the CDR3 reads TGTGCCAGCAGCGCCGGACAGGCTCAAGAGACCCAGTACTTC.